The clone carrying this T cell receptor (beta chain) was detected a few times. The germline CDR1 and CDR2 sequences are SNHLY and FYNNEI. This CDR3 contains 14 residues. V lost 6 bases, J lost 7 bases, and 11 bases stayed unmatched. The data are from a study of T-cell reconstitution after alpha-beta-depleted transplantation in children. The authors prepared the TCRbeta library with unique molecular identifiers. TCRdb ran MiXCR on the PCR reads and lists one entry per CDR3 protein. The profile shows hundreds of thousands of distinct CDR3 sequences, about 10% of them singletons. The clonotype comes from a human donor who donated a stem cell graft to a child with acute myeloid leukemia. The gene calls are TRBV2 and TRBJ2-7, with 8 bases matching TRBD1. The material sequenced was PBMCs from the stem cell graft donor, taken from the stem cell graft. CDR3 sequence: CASSDGQGRWEQYF. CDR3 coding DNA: TGTGCCAGCAGCGATGGACAGGGCCGGTGGGAGCAGTACTTC.